Listed here is a single TCR beta chain. This sample was taken from a study of graft-versus-host responses after intestinal transplantation. Study-wide results and limits: GvH clonotypes were identified within recipient marrow, with a subset emerging first in ileum or blood. Clonal ratios of graft-versus-host to host-versus-graft in allografts were high for patients exhibiting graft-donor T cell macrochimerism.

Trimming took off 1 base at V and 7 bases at J, with 10 bases between the two ends. Per germline, CDR1 MNHEY and CDR2 SVGAGI. The CDR3 runs 14 residues. The method was immunoSEQ multiplex PCR; TCRdb's version includes in-frame clones alone and lacks a portion of them. In the table there are 13,000 to 15,000 clones, about 33% of which are singletons. Responders (about 200,000, CFSE-labeled) met about 200,000 stimulators that were irradiated and violet-dye-labeled. The chain uses TRBV6-5 and TRBJ1-4; D not resolved. The specimen was alloreactive CD8+ T cells from a mixed lymphocyte reaction culture, collected before intestinal transplant. Subset here: CFSE-low proliferating T cells sorted from approximately 6-day pre-transplant mixed lymphocyte reaction (GvH or HvG direction). The sequence came from a human patient who received an intestinal transplant. The DNA for the CDR3 is TGTGCCAGCAGTTACTATGGTGGAGGTGAAAAACTGTTTTTT. Its protein is CASSYYGGGEKLFF.